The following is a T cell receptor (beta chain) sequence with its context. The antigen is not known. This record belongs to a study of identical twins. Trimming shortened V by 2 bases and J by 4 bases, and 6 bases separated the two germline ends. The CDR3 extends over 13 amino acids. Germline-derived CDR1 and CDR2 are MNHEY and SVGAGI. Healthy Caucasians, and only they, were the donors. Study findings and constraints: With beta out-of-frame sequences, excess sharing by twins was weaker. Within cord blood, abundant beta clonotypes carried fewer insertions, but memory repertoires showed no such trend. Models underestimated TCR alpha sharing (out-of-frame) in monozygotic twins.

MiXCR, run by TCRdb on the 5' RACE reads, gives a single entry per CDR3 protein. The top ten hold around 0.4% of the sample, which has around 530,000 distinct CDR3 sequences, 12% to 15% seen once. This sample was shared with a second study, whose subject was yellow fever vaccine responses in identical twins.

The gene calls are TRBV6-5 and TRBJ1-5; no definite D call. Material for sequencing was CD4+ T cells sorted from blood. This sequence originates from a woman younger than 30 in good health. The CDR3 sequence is CASSYLVNQPQHF. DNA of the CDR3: TGTGCCAGCAGTTACCTTGTTAATCAGCCCCAGCATTTT.